A single sample gave rise to the 21 T cell receptor beta chains below, sequenced in a study of low-dose radiotherapy and immunotherapy resistance in tumors. Alpha- and beta-chain coverage of first-strand cDNA came from TRAV- and TRBV-specific primers. The authors amplified TCRs for about 20 PCR cycles with a constant-region primer and a V-primer adapter. TCRdb redid the calling of the reads with MiXCR, one entry per CDR3 protein. The sample holds 10,000 to 15,000 distinct CDR3 sequences, roughly 60% seen once. These receptors all stem from a human donor with advanced metastatic prostate, ovarian, gallbladder or colorectal cancer (not recorded which). This table probably holds off-target reads from a library built for another chain.

This chain links TRBV6-2 or TRBV6-3 with TRBJ2-2; D uncertain. CDR1 and CDR2 (germline): MNHEY, SVGEGT. The ends were cut back, 10 bases at V and 2 bases at J, with 14 bases in the middle. There are 14 residues in the CDR3. The CDR3 sequence: CATLFKLNTGELFF. Written as DNA, the CDR3 is TGTGCCACCCTTTTTAAATTAAACACCGGGGAGCTGTTTTTT.

This clonotype showed up just once. The rearrangement uses TRBV6-2 or TRBV6-3 and TRBJ2-3, with 8 nucleotides matching TRBD2. The CDR3 covers 15 residues. Germline assignment: CDR1 MNHEY and CDR2 SVGEGT. V dropped 3 bases and J dropped 4; count of bases not matched to a gene: 6. The CDR3 sequence: CASSYSGGPPDTQYF. DNA of the CDR3: TGTGCCAGCAGTTATTCGGGGGGGCCCCCAGATACGCAGTATTTT.

The chain couples TRBV7-6 to TRBJ2-7; TRBD1 or TRBD2 may be the D gene (5 bases each). CDR3 length: 15 amino acids. Germline loops: CDR1 SGHVS, CDR2 FNYEAQ. V lost 4 bases, J lost 7 bases, and 20 bases lay in between. CDR3 in DNA: TGTGCCAGCAGCTCCACCGGGACGGACCGTCGGGAGCAGTACTTC. Residues: CASSSTGTDRREQYF.

The V gene is TRBV29-1, the J gene TRBJ1-2, with D hard to call. Trimming took off 1 base at V and 7 bases at J, with 19 bases between the two ends. CDR3 size: 15 residues. CDR1 is SQVTM, CDR2 ANQGSEA, per germline. The chain's CDR3 is CSVEASEAGGFGYTF. CDR3 bases: TGCAGCGTTGAAGCCAGCGAGGCAGGTGGTTTTGGCTACACCTTC.

This rearrangement joins TRBV6-2 or TRBV6-3 to TRBJ1-1, with 7 bases matching TRBD1. This CDR3 has 12 residues. Per the germline V gene, CDR1 is MNHEY and CDR2 is SVGEGT. The V segment lost 5 bases and the J segment 7 bases; nucleotides outside the gene matches: 4. CDR3 protein: CASSSNRGEAFF. CDR3 nucleotides: TGTGCCAGCAGTAGTAACAGGGGTGAAGCTTTCTTT.

This chain joins TRBV5-1 and TRBJ1-6; tentative D call: TRBD1 (6 bases). Germline V gives CDR1 SGHRS, CDR2 YFSETQ. The CDR3 sequence is 14 residues long. With 1 base removed from V and 6 bases from J, the gap between germline ends came to 8 bases. This chain's CDR3 is CASSLNRANSPLHF. DNA of the CDR3: TGCGCCAGCAGCTTGAACAGGGCTAATTCACCCCTCCACTTT.

The chain's CDR3 is CSVGQGSSTDTQYF. The CDR3 coding sequence is TGCAGCGTTGGGCAGGGATCGAGCACAGATACGCAGTATTTT. V is TRBV29-1 and J is TRBJ2-3, with D tentatively TRBD1 (5 bases). Germline CDR1 is SQVTM and CDR2 is ANQGSEA. The CDR3 has 14 amino acids. Trimming pared 4 bases from V and 0 bases from J, leaving 11 bases between.

V is TRBV5-1 and J is TRBJ2-7, with 8 bases lining up with TRBD2. With 4 bases clipped from V and 4 bases from J, the junction kept 10 bases outside the gene matches. This CDR3 region has 15 residues. The germline V gene has CDR1 SGHRS and CDR2 YFSETQ. CDR3 bases: TGCGCCAGCAGCCCCGTGGGTAGCGGGAAGTACGAGCAGTACTTC. Residues: CASSPVGSGKYEQYF.

This chain joins TRBV29-1 and TRBJ2-2, with TRBD1 identical over 9 bases. V gave up 6 bases and J gave up 5 bases; unmatched junction bases: 10. This CDR3 has 15 residues. Looked up from germline, CDR1 is SQVTM and CDR2 is ANQGSEA. CDR3 sequence reads: CSVDYTGTGTGELFF. CDR3 nucleotides: TGCAGCGTGGATTACACCGGGACAGGGACCGGGGAGCTGTTTTTT.

In its sample, this clonotype was seen a few times. This chain uses TRBV12-3 or TRBV12-4 with TRBJ1-1, with D possibly matching TRBD1 (6 bases). The V end was cut by 6 bases, the J end by 3 bases, with 11 bases between. The CDR3 is made up of 13 amino acids. The CDR3 is CASRSQGHTEAFF. CDR3 DNA sequence: TGTGCCAGCAGGTCACAGGGCCACACTGAAGCTTTCTTT.

This clonotype occurred a few times. This chain joins TRBV7-9 and TRBJ2-1; 8 bases align to TRBD1. Germline V CDR1 and CDR2: SEHNR, FQNEAQ (reference sequence). This CDR3 contains 16 residues. The trim removed 2 bases at V and 7 bases at J, leaving 10 bases unmatched. Here the CDR3 reads CASSLPETGVKNEQFF. The CDR3 coding sequence is TGTGCCAGCAGCTTACCGGAGACAGGGGTGAAAAATGAGCAGTTCTTC.

The chain is built from TRBV5-4 and TRBJ2-4; D is unresolved. The CDR3 loop spans 17 amino acids. V was clipped by 4 bases and J by 0 bases, with 17 bases between them. The V gene's germline CDR1 is SGHNT and CDR2 YYREEE (reference sequence). CDR3 loop: CASSRVGRRLAKNIQYF. The CDR3 nucleotides read TGTGCCAGCAGCCGAGTCGGACGGAGACTAGCCAAAAACATTCAGTACTTC.

The chain employs TRBV28 and TRBJ1-5; D possibly corresponds to TRBD1 (5 bases). The CDR3 sequence is 14 residues long. Deletions cut 3 bases from V and 9 bases from J, with 15 bases between. Germline V gives CDR1 MDHEN, CDR2 SYDVKM. Here the CDR3 reads CASSFMGPAGPQHF. CDR3 in DNA: TGTGCCAGCAGTTTTATGGGGCCCGCGGGGCCCCAGCATTTT.

There are a few counts of this clonotype. The genes are TRBV19 and TRBJ1-2, with a tentative D call TRBD1 (5 bases). V lost 11 bases and J 3 bases, leaving 22 bases between the germline ends. CDR3 length equals 15 residues. Germline V CDR1 and CDR2: LNHDA, SQIVND (reference sequence). The CDR3 sequence is CASTIAGTGDYGYTF. The CDR3 DNA sequence: TGTGCCTCCACAATTGCCGGGACTGGCGACTATGGCTACACCTTC.

The rearrangement links TRBV20-1 to TRBJ2-2; no clear D gene. The germline V and J ends were trimmed by 3 bases and 1 base, with 12 bases remaining between them. CDR1 is DFQATT and CDR2 is SNEGSKA in the germline V gene (reference sequence). This CDR3 spans 15 amino acids. The DNA of the CDR3 is TGCAGTGCTAGGTCCCCGGGCCGGAACACCGGGGAGCTGTTTTTT. Translated: CSARSPGRNTGELFF.

V gene TRBV11-2 combines with J gene TRBJ1-6; the D is unclear. The germline CDR1 and CDR2 sequences are SGHAT and FQNNGV. The CDR3 is made up of 14 amino acids. The V gene lost 1 base and the J gene lost 6 bases, with 7 bases spanning the gap. CDR3 region: CASSLVAVNSPLHF. For the CDR3, the DNA is TGTGCCAGCAGCTTAGTGGCAGTTAATTCACCCCTCCACTTT. Full variable domain (remainder filled in from reference TRBV11-2 and TRBJ1-6): EAGVAQSPRYKIIEKRQSVAFWCNPISGHATLYWYQQILGQGPKLLIQFQNNGVVDDSQLPKDRFSAERLKGVDSTLKIQPAKLEDSAVYLCASSLVAVNSPLHFGNGTRLTVT.

This rearrangement joins TRBV2 to TRBJ2-7, with 9 bases that match TRBD1. CDR3 length: 17 amino acids. The germline V gene has CDR1 SNHLY and CDR2 FYNNEI. With 6 bases clipped from V and 2 bases from J, the junction kept 14 bases outside the gene matches. The CDR3 bases are TGTGCCAGCAGCCCAAGCGGTGGACAGGGGACCACCTACGAGCAGTACTTC. It codes for CASSPSGGQGTTYEQYF.

The V call is TRBV25-1, the J call TRBJ1-1; 7 bases are a match to TRBD1. There are 14 residues in the CDR3. CDR1 is MGHDK and CDR2 is SYGVNS in the germline V gene. V trimming: 4 bases; J trimming: 0 bases; junction bases outside the gene matches: 2. CDR3 bases: TGTGCCAGCAGTGGACAGGGAATGAACACTGAAGCTTTCTTT. Translated, it gives CASSGQGMNTEAFF.

This clonotype appeared a few times. The chain carries TRBV24-1 and TRBJ2-7; TRBD2 might be the D (5 bases). CDR1 is KGHDR, CDR2 SFDVKD, per germline. The CDR3 spans 11 residues. V lost 9 bases, J lost 0 bases, and 5 bases lay in between. Here the CDR3 DNA reads TGTGCCACCGGGAGCTCCTACGAGCAGTACTTC. It encodes CATGSSYEQYF.

This sequence joins TRBV6-2 or TRBV6-3 and TRBJ1-5; D uncertain. The CDR3 is 15 residues long. The V end was cut by 4 bases, the J end by 0 bases, with 10 bases between. CDR1 and CDR2 from the germline V gene are MNHEY and SVGEGT. CDR3 region: CASSSRGDSNQPQHF. The CDR3 DNA follows: TGTGCCAGCAGTTCCCGCGGAGATAGCAATCAGCCCCAGCATTTT.

The chain carries TRBV2 and TRBJ1-5, with a possible D match to TRBD1 (6 bases). The V gene lost 6 bases and the J gene lost 3 bases, with 18 bases spanning the gap. Germline assignment: CDR1 SNHLY and CDR2 FYNNEI. CDR3 length equals 16 residues. For the CDR3, the DNA is TGTGCCAGCAGAGCCCAAGGAGCAGGGGTCAATCAGCCCCAGCATTTT. Its protein is CASRAQGAGVNQPQHF.